This note documents a single T cell receptor (beta chain) sequence. The antigen is not known. This sample is part of a study of T cell responses to AZD1222 COVID-19 vaccine. Data came from immunoSEQ multiplex PCR; TCRdb stores just in-frame clones and leaves some out. Of about 92,000 clones in the sample, approximately 90% were seen once. Study-level findings and limits: Spike-specific TCR breadth and depth went up after people got two AZD1222 doses. Regions 160-218 and 743-854 held dominance among vaccine-associated CD4 TCRs, which spanned spike.

Germline CDR1 is LGHDT and CDR2 is YNNKEL (reference sequence). Trimming shortened V by 4 bases and J by 5 bases, and 7 bases separated the two germline ends. The CDR3 extends over 12 amino acids. The sequencing used peripheral blood, collected on day 0 of AZD1222 vaccination. The receptor's source is an adult in good health. The rearrangement uses TRBV3-1 (or the pseudogene TRBV3-2) and TRBJ2-3; the D is unclear. The CDR3 is CASSLWGDTQYF. The CDR3, as DNA: TGTGCCAGCAGCCTCTGGGGAGATACGCAGTATTTT.